The source of this TCR beta chain is a study of metastatic and nonmetastatic thyroid tumors. Study as a whole: Across blood and tumor or nodule tissue, repertoires from malignant and benign thyroid patients were compared with one another. Study observations and caveats: Benign nodules reportedly had significantly lower TCR beta diversity than malignant thyroid tumors in blood and tumor.

A single count supports this clone. Antigen specificity is unknown. Because the CDR3's place on the DNA is in doubt, the DNA is left out and the CDR3 is given as listed by TCRdb. All patients were treatment-naive before thyroid surgery. In the authors' methods: The distant-metastasis classifier for papillary thyroid cancer was built from CDR3 differences across clinicopathological groups. Using MiXCR, TCRdb reanalyzed the PCR reads. The V and J calls and clone size come from TCRdb's table, not from the authors' own analysis. The sample has 20,000 to 25,000 clones, 16% seen once. The receptor's source is a female donor with papillary thyroid cancer or a benign thyroid nodule (not recorded which). Some clones in this sample may be carry-over from other donors' samples. The sequencing input was tumor tissue.

The CDR3 region is CSALDYDCVAGGPGEQYF. This chain uses TRBV20-1 with TRBJ2-7; the D call of TRBD2 is as the table states it, not checked on the DNA. Counting both end residues, the CDR3 totals 18 amino acids. CDR1 is DFQATT, CDR2 SNEGSKA, per germline (reference sequence).